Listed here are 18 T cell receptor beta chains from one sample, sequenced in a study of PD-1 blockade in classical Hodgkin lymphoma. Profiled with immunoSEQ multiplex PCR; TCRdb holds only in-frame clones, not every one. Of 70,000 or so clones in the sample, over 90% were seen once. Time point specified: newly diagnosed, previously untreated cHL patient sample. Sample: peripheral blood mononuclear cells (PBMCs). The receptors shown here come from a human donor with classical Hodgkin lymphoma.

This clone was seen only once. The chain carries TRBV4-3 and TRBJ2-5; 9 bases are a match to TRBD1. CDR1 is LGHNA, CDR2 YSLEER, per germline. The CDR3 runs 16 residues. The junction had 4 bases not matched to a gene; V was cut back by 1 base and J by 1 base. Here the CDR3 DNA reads TGCGCCAGCAGCCAAGGGACAGGGGTGGGCCAAGAGACCCAGTACTTC. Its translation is CASSQGTGVGQETQYF.

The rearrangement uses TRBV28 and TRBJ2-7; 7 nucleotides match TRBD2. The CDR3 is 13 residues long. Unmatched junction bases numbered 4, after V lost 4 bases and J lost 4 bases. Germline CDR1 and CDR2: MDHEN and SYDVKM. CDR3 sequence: CASSWLAEYEQYF. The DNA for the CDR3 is TGTGCCAGCAGTTGGCTAGCGGAATACGAGCAGTACTTC.

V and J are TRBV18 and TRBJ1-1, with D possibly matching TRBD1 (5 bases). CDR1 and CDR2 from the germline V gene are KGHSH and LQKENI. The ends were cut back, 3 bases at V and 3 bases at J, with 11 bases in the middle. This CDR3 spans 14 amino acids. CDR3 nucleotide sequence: TGTGCCAGCTCACCGTTAGACAGACACACTGAAGCTTTCTTT. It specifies CASSPLDRHTEAFF.

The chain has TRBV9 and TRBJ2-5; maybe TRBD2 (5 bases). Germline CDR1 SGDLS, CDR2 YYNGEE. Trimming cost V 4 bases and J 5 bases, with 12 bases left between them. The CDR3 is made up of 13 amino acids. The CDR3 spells CASSPLSGETQYF. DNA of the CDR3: TGTGCCAGCAGCCCCCTCTCGGGGGAGACCCAGTACTTC. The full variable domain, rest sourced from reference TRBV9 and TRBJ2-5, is DSGVTQTPKHLITATGQRVTLRCSPRSGDLSVYWYQQSLDQGLQFLIQYYNGEERAKGNILERFSAQQFPDLHSELNLSSLELGDSALYFCASSPLSGETQYFGPGTRLLVL.

CDR3 nucleotide sequence: TGTGCCAGCAGTTTTTCGGCCGGTCGCTACGAGCAGTACTTC. It codes for CASSFSAGRYEQYF. The chain joins TRBV28 to TRBJ2-7; D remains ambiguous. Trimming removed 3 bases from V and 3 bases from J, with 12 bases in between. Per germline, CDR1 MDHEN and CDR2 SYDVKM. The length of the CDR3 is 14 residues. Full variable domain (outside the CDR3, taken from reference TRBV28 and TRBJ2-7): DVKVTQSSRYLVKRTGEKVFLECVQDMDHENMFWYRQDPGLGLRLIYFSYDVKMKEKGDIPEGYSVSREKKERFSLILESASTNQTSMYLCASSFSAGRYEQYFGPGTRLTVT.

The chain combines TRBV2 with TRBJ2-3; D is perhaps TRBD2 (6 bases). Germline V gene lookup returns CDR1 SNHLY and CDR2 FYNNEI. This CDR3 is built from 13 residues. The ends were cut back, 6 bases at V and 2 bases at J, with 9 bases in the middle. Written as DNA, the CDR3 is TGTGCCAGCAGAGGGACTGTCACAGATACGCAGTATTTT. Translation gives CASRGTVTDTQYF.

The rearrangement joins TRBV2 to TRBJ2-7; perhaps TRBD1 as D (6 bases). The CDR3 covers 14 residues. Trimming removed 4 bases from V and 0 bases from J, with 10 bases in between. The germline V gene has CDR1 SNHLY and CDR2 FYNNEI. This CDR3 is CASSVGTSSYEQYF. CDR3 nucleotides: TGTGCCAGCAGTGTCGGGACAAGCTCCTACGAGCAGTACTTC.

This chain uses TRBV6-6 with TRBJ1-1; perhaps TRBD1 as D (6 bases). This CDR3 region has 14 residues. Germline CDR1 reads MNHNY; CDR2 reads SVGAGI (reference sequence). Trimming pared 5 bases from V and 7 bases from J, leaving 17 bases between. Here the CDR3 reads CASSIGGSEGEAFF. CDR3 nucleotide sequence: TGTGCCAGCAGTATAGGGGGGTCTGAAGGTGAAGCTTTCTTT.

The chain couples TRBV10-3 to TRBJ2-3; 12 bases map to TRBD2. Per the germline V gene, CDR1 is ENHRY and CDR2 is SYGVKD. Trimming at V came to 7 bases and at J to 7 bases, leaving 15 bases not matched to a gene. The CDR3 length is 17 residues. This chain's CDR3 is CAITGTSGRRQPHTQYF. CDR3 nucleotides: TGTGCCATCACCGGGACTAGCGGGCGAAGACAACCACATACGCAGTATTTT.

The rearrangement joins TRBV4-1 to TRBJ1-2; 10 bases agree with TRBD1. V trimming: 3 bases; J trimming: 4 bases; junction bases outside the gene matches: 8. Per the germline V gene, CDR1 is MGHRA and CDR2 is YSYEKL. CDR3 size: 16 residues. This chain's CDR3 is CASSQRTGGFSYGYTF. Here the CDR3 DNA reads TGCGCCAGCAGCCAGAGGACAGGGGGATTCTCCTATGGCTACACCTTC.

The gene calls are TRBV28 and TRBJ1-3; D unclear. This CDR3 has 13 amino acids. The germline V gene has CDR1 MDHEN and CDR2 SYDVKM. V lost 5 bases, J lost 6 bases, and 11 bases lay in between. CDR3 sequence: CASSMAAPNTIYF. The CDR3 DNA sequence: TGTGCCAGCAGTATGGCGGCTCCAAACACCATATATTTT.

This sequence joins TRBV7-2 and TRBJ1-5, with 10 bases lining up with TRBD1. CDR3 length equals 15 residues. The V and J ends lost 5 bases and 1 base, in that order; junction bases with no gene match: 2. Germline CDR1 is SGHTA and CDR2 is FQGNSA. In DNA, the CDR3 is TGTGCCAGCAGCCGGACAGGGGGAAGCAATCAGCCCCAGCATTTT. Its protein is CASSRTGGSNQPQHF.

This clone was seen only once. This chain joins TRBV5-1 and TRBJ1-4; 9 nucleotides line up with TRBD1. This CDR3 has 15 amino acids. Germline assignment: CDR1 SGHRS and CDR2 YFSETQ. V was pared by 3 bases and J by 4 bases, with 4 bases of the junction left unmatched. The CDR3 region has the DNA TGCGCCAGCAGCTACCGACAGGGGGGTAATGAAAAACTGTTTTTT. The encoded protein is CASSYRQGGNEKLFF.

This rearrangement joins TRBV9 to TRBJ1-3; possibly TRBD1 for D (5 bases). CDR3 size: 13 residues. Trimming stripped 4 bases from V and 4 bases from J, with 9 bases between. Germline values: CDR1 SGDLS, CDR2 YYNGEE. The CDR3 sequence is CASSTPGGNTIYF. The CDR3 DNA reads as TGTGCCAGCAGCACCCCAGGGGGAAACACCATATATTTT.

The chain's CDR3 is CASSLELAAAYEQYF. CDR3 sequence (DNA): TGCGCCAGCAGCTTGGAGCTAGCGGCCGCCTACGAGCAGTACTTC. The chain employs TRBV5-1 and TRBJ2-7; 7 positions match TRBD2. The CDR3 has 15 amino acids. The V segment lost 0 bases and the J segment 2 bases; nucleotides outside the gene matches: 5. The germline CDR1 and CDR2 sequences are SGHRS and YFSETQ.

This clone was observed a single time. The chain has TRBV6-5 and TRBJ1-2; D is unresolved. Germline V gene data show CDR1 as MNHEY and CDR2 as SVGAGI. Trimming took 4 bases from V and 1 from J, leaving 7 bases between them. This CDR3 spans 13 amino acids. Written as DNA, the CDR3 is TGTGCCAGCAGTTCCGGGATTAACTATGGCTACACCTTC. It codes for CASSSGINYGYTF.

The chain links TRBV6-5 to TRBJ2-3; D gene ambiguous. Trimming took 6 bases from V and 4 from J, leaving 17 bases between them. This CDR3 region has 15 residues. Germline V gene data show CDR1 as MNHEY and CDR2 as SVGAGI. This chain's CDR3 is CASSSGQVVADTQYF. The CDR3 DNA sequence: TGTGCCAGCAGCTCCGGGCAGGTGGTGGCAGATACGCAGTATTTT.

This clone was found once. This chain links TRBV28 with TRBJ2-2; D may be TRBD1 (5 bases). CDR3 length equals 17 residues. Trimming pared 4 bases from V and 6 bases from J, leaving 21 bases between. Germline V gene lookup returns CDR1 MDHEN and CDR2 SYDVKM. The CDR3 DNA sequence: TGTGCCAGCAGTTCTCACCAGGGTTTGAGCTCTGCCGGGGAGCTGTTTTTT. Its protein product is CASSSHQGLSSAGELFF.